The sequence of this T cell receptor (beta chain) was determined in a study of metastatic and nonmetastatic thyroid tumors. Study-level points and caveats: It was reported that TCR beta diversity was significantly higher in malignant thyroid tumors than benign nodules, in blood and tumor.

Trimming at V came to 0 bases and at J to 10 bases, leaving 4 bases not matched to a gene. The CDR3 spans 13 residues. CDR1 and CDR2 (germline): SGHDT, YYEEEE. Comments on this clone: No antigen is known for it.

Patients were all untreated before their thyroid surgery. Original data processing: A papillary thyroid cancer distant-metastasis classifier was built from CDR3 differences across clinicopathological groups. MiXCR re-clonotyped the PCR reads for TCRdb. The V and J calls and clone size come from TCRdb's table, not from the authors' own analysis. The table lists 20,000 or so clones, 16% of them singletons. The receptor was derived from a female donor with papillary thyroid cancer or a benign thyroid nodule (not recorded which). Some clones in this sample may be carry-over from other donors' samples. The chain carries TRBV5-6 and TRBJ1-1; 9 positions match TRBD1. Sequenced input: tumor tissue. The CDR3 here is CASSLDRGRGAFF. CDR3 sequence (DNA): TGTGCCAGCAGCTTGGACAGGGGGCGTGGAGCTTTCTTT.